A selection of T cell receptor beta chains follows, all from one sample in a study of T cells after yellow fever vaccination. TCRdb passed the 5' RACE reads through MiXCR, listing each CDR3 protein once. Of about 230,000 distinct CDR3 sequences listed, approximately 6.8% are singletons. The specimen comprised CD4+ T cells sorted from PBMCs, sampled on the day of the yellow fever booster vaccination. Receptors were obtained from a man aged 30 to 39 who received the YFV17D yellow fever vaccine. CDR3s include the opening cysteine and the closing phenylalanine or tryptophan. A D gene is named only where the DNA matches it firmly. Expanded clones are given a class, and other clones once, few, many or no size at all.

>TRBJ1-1|many|TRBD1|TRBV5-5
TGTGCCAGCAGCTTGGCACAGGGGGCTGAAGCTTTCTTT
CASSLAQGAEAFF
>TRBJ2-1|few|TRBD2|TRBV7-9
TGTGCCAGCAGCTTTCGGGAGGGTCATGAGCAGTTCTTC
CASSFREGHEQFF
>TRBJ2-7|-|-|TRBV6-2/TRBV6-3
TGTGCCAGCAGTTACTCGGGCAGTTTATACGAGCAGTACTTC
CASSYSGSLYEQYF
>TRBJ2-6|many|-|TRBV7-3
TGTGCCAGCAGCGCGCAGTATGGGGCCAACGTCCTGACTTTC
CASSAQYGANVLTF
>TRBJ2-2|few|-|TRBV5-1
TGCGCCAGCAGCTTAGGGGGACCAGGAGTAGCAACCGGGGAGCTGTTTTTT
CASSLGGPGVATGELFF
>TRBJ2-2|few|-|TRBV18
TGTGCCAGCTCACCCCAGACAGGGAACACCGGGGAGCTGTTTTTT
CASSPQTGNTGELFF
>TRBJ2-3|many|-|TRBV12-3/TRBV12-4
TGTGCCAGCGGAATCAGCGGACGCACAGATACGCAGTATTTT
CASGISGRTDTQYF
>TRBJ2-7|few|-|TRBV24-1
TGTGCCACCAGTGATACCGGGGACTCCTACGAGCAGTACTTC
CATSDTGDSYEQYF
>TRBJ2-4|-|TRBD2|TRBV7-2
TGTGCCAGCAGCTTAGGAGCGGGGTCGGTGAACATTCAGTACTTC
CASSLGAGSVNIQYF
>TRBJ2-3|many|-|TRBV6-4
TGTGCCAGCAGTCAGGAGGTCTTCACAGATACGCAGTATTTT
CASSQEVFTDTQYF
>TRBJ2-5|many|-|TRBV12-3/TRBV12-4
TGTGCCAGCAGTCCGCGATGGGAGACCCAGTACTTC
CASSPRWETQYF
>TRBJ2-5|-|-|TRBV7-2
TGTGCCAGCAGATACGACAGAGCCCAAGAGACCCAGTACTTC
CASRYDRAQETQYF
>TRBJ2-5|-|-|TRBV7-8
TGTGCCAGCAGCCCGCGTCGCGGCAATCAAGAGACCCAGTACTTC
CASSPRRGNQETQYF
>TRBJ2-5|many|TRBD2|TRBV3-1
TGTGCCAGCAGCCGAACTAGCGGGGAAGAGACCCAGTACTTC
CASSRTSGEETQYF
>TRBJ2-1|-|-|TRBV7-9
TGTGCCAGCAGCCGTACCGGGACTGCGAGCTCCTACAATGAGCAGTTCTTC
CASSRTGTASSYNEQFF
>TRBJ2-1|-|TRBD2|TRBV5-6
TGTGCCGGCGGGAGCTGGGAGGGGTATGAGCAGTTCTTC
CAGGSWEGYEQFF
>TRBJ2-2|-|-|TRBV20-1
TGCAGCGCTCGTCCCGGGACCGGGGAGCTGTTTTTT
CSARPGTGELFF
>TRBJ2-1|-|TRBD2|TRBV3-1
TGTGCCAGCAGCCAAGGTGGCGGGAGGGCTTACAATGAGCAGTTCTTC
CASSQGGGRAYNEQFF
>TRBJ2-7|few|TRBD2|TRBV4-3
TGCGCCAGCAGCCAACTAGCGGGAGTAGCGTACGAGCAGTACTTC
CASSQLAGVAYEQYF
>TRBJ2-1|few|TRBD2|TRBV27
TGTGCCAGCAGTTTCCGGACTAGCGGGAGTGCATCTGAGCAGTTCTTC
CASSFRTSGSASEQFF
>TRBJ2-3|few|TRBD1|TRBV10-2
TGCGCCAGCAGTGAGCACAGGGGGTTAACCACAGATACGCAGTATTTT
CASSEHRGLTTDTQYF
>TRBJ2-4|-|-|TRBV14
TGTGCCAGCAGCCCGGCGGCAGGACCGCTGTACTTC
CASSPAAGPLYF
>TRBJ1-4|-|-|TRBV5-4
TGTGCCAGCAGCTCAGGACGGCTTAATGAAAAACTGTTTTTT
CASSSGRLNEKLFF
>TRBJ2-1|-|TRBD2|TRBV7-9
TGTGCCAGCAGCCCCGGGGTGATACAGCGGGAGAGGAATGAGCAGTTCTTC
CASSPGVIQRERNEQFF
>TRBJ1-1|many|-|TRBV3-1
TGTGCCAGCAGCCAAGACGGGAGGGCTGAAGCTTTCTTT
CASSQDGRAEAFF
>TRBJ2-7|many|TRBD1|TRBV29-1
TGCAGCGTTGGACAGGGGGCGAGTGAGCAGTACTTC
CSVGQGASEQYF
>TRBJ2-3|few|-|TRBV11-2
TGTGCCAGCAGCTCCCCCCGGTGGAGGCTAAATGATACGCAGTATTTT
CASSSPRWRLNDTQYF
>TRBJ2-7|many|-|TRBV7-2
TGTGCCAGCAGCTTAAGCGGAATGACCTACGAGCAGTACTTC
CASSLSGMTYEQYF
>TRBJ2-7|-|TRBD2|TRBV6-1
TGTGCCAGCAGTGGCGGCGGGAGGGCCTTCTCCGAGCAGTACTTC
CASSGGGRAFSEQYF
>TRBJ2-1|-|-|TRBV4-2
TGTGCCATCAGCCCCGGGCGACTTCGCTCCTACAATGAGCAGTTCTTC
CAISPGRLRSYNEQFF
>TRBJ1-2|-|-|TRBV4-2
TGTGCCAGCAGCCAAGAACTGGGGAGGCATGGCTACACCTTC
CASSQELGRHGYTF
>TRBJ2-7|many|TRBD2|TRBV19
TGTGCCAGTAGCCATAGCGGGCCCTACGAGCAGTACTTC
CASSHSGPYEQYF
>TRBJ1-5|-|TRBD1|TRBV5-5
TGTGCCAGCAGCTTGGGGGGACAGGGGCACAATCAGCCCCAGCATTTT
CASSLGGQGHNQPQHF
>TRBJ2-1|-|TRBD2|TRBV15
TGTGCCACCAGCACGAGCCTAGCGGGCGGAAGCTCCTACAATGAGCAGTTCTTC
CATSTSLAGGSSYNEQFF
>TRBJ1-1|few|-|TRBV10-3
TGTGCCATCAGTGAGTTAGGGACCCTTGACACTGAAGCTTTCTTT
CAISELGTLDTEAFF
>TRBJ2-2|-|TRBD2|TRBV12-3/TRBV12-4
TGTGCCATCAGACGGGGACTAGCGGGGCTAGGGGACACCGGGGAGCTGTTTTTT
CAIRRGLAGLGDTGELFF
>TRBJ2-2|-|TRBD2|TRBV20-1
TGCAGTGCTACCCTAGCGGGAGGCACCGGGGAGCTGTTTTTT
CSATLAGGTGELFF
>TRBJ2-3|many|TRBD2|TRBV10-2
TGCGCCAGCAGCGGAGCGGGACCCAGCACAGATACGCAGTATTTT
CASSGAGPSTDTQYF
>TRBJ2-1|many|TRBD2|TRBV7-2
TGTGCCAGCAAACGGGAGGGCCCCTACAATGAGCAGTTCTTC
CASKREGPYNEQFF
>TRBJ1-2|-|TRBD1|TRBV5-4
TGTGCCAGCAGCCACCTAACAGGGGGCGCAGGCTATGGCTACACCTTC
CASSHLTGGAGYGYTF
>TRBJ2-7|-|-|TRBV20-1
TGCAGTGCTAGAGCTGGTCAGGAACTAGGCGAGCAGTACTTC
CSARAGQELGEQYF
>TRBJ2-7|many|-|TRBV5-1
TGCGCCAGCAGCTTGGTCAGAAGCGAGCAGTACTTC
CASSLVRSEQYF
>TRBJ2-1|-|TRBD2|TRBV20-1
TGCAGTGCGTCAGAGCCGGGACTAGCGGGATATTATGAGCAGTTCTTC
CSASEPGLAGYYEQFF
>TRBJ1-1|-|-|TRBV30
TGTGCCTGGAGTGTACATCGGCTTGAAGCTTTCTTT
CAWSVHRLEAFF
>TRBJ2-3|many|TRBD2|TRBV10-3
TGTGCCATTGGCCCGGGAGCGGGAGAGGGATATACGCAGTATTTT
CAIGPGAGEGYTQYF
>TRBJ1-5|few|TRBD1|TRBV30
TGTGCCTGGAGTGCAGGGGGGCGTCAGCCCCAGCATTTT
CAWSAGGRQPQHF
>TRBJ2-1|-|TRBD2|TRBV28
TGTGCCAGCAGTTTAATCGGACTAGCAGGCTTTTACAATGAGCAGTTCTTC
CASSLIGLAGFYNEQFF
>TRBJ2-3|many|-|TRBV5-1
TGCGCCAGCAGCTTGGTCGCGGAACTATTCACAGATACGCAGTATTTT
CASSLVAELFTDTQYF
>TRBJ2-5|few|TRBD2|TRBV12-3/TRBV12-4
TGTGCCAGCAGTTCCCGGACTAGCGGCGGGGAGACCCAGTACTTC
CASSSRTSGGETQYF
>TRBJ2-1|many|TRBD1|TRBV24-1
TGTGCCACCAGTGCAGGGGGCTCCTACAATGAGCAGTTCTTC
CATSAGGSYNEQFF
>TRBJ2-1|many|-|TRBV5-1
TGCGCCAGCAGCTTTGGAGGGACAGTAAGTCCGGGTGAGCAGTTCTTC
CASSFGGTVSPGEQFF
>TRBJ1-1|-|-|TRBV20-1
TGCAGTGCGAGGAGAGACACTGAAGCTTTCTTT
CSARRDTEAFF
>TRBJ2-1|many|-|TRBV5-1
TGCGCCAGCCTCCCCGGGGGACCCCCGAGCTCCTACAATGAGCAGTTCTTC
CASLPGGPPSSYNEQFF
>TRBJ2-1|-|TRBD2|TRBV20-1
TGCAGTGCTAGTTCCATCCAGCGGGAAAACAATGAGCAGTTCTTC
CSASSIQRENNEQFF